The source of this T cell receptor (beta chain) is a study of spatial heterogeneity in lung cancer. Across the whole study: PBMC samples from follow-up, when available, were sequenced at a median of about two years post-resection.

The time point is: blood at routine non-recurrence follow-up after resection. Researchers sequenced whole RNA taken from tumor, nontumor lung or frozen PBMC without sorting. Many counts were recorded for this clonotype. What it recognizes is unknown. Trimming shortened V by 3 bases and J by 6 bases, and 18 bases separated the two germline ends. CDR1 and CDR2 from the germline V gene are DFQATT and SNEGSKA (reference sequence). This CDR3 is 15 amino acids long. Individually, TCR cDNA molecules were each labelled with a unique molecular identifier. TCRdb itself ran the 5' RACE reads through MiXCR, one entry per CDR3 protein. The sample holds tens of thousands of distinct CDR3 sequences, more than 4.5% seen once. General observations from the study: The appearance of ubiquitous expanded tumor TCRs in blood was greater at resection than follow-up.

The sequencing used PBMCs, collected at follow-up. The chain couples TRBV20-1 to TRBJ2-1; D uncertain. The sequence was obtained from a female donor with early-stage non-small cell lung cancer. The CDR3 bases are TGCAGTGCTAGGGCCGTTGCAGGAACCATCAATGAGCAGTTCTTC. Translation gives CSARAVAGTINEQFF.